This TCR beta chain was captured in a study of response to subunit inactivated influenza vaccine. Regarding the study as a whole: The study's authors posited that every seasonal influenza vaccination enlists few new T cells.

As to this clonotype: What it binds is unknown.

TCRdb passed the RT-PCR reads through MiXCR, listing each CDR3 protein once. The sample consists of 800,000 to 1,000,000 distinct CDR3 sequences, 21% of them appearing once. Germline CDR1 SQVTM, CDR2 ANQGSEA. This CDR3 spans 14 amino acids. With 7 bases removed from V and 14 bases from J, the gap between germline ends came to 26 bases. This clonotype was obtained from a man in his forties or fifties who received an inactivated influenza vaccine. The source was PBMCs from blood, collected less than 6 days after vaccination. J is TRBJ2-2 and V is TRBV29-1; D possibly matches TRBD1 or TRBD2 (7 bases each). The CDR3 sequence is CSGRGGSPTYPLFF. CDR3 DNA: TGCAGCGGCAGGGGGGGGTCCCCCACTTACCCCCTGTTTTTT.